This TCR beta chain was documented in a study of T-cell memory formation after mild COVID-19. This clonotype has a count of ten or more. Antigen specificity is unknown. Germline CDR1 reads DFQATT; CDR2 reads SNEGSKA (reference sequence). V was clipped by 2 bases and J by 6 bases, with 10 bases between them. The CDR3 loop spans 12 amino acids. General study findings and limits: Pre-infection memory contained some responding clones, which suggested that cross-reactive memory had joined.

One entry per CDR3 protein, called by TCRdb with MiXCR from the 5' RACE reads. The data show about 55,000 distinct CDR3 sequences, more than 8% seen once. The sequence derives from a man between 18 and 29 years old who had mild COVID-19 (a few samples of this study predate the infection). Cell type and time point are not known. The sequenced sample was PBMCs or a T cell subset sorted from them (not recorded which). The chain joins TRBV20-1 to TRBJ2-5, with a weak D call TRBD2 (5 bases). The CDR3 coding sequence is TGCAGTGCTAGACCGTTCGGGAAGACCCAGTACTTC. Translating it yields CSARPFGKTQYF.